These 15 T cell receptor beta chains share one sample of origin, sequenced in a study of T-cell reconstitution after alpha-beta-depleted transplantation in children. Preparation of the TCRbeta library was carried out with unique molecular identifiers. A single record per CDR3 protein comes from TCRdb applying MiXCR to the PCR reads. The sample records about 200,000 distinct CDR3 sequences, about 7% being singletons. This sample comprised PBMCs, obtained before TCRalphabeta/CD19-depleted stem cell transplant. All receptors derive from a boy aged 2 to 10 with acute lymphoblastic leukemia, due to receive a stem cell transplant.

This clonotype was counted between two and nine times. This chain links TRBV5-1 with TRBJ2-1, with D perhaps TRBD2 (6 bases). The V end was cut by 2 bases, the J end by 2 bases, with 17 bases between. The CDR3 has 17 residues. Germline lookup yields CDR1 SGHRS and CDR2 YFSETQ. The CDR3 sequence is CASSFAGLRDPYNEQFF. The CDR3 nucleotides are TGCGCCAGCAGCTTTGCGGGCTTGCGGGACCCCTACAATGAGCAGTTCTTC.

This clonotype was seen many times. The CDR3 loop is CASSLVGLSILAGGGPGTDTQYF. For the CDR3, the DNA is TGTGCCAGCAGCTTAGTCGGTCTATCTATACTAGCGGGGGGCGGACCGGGCACAGATACGCAGTATTTT. The rearrangement uses TRBV7-2 and TRBJ2-3, with 12 bases matching TRBD2. Germline trimming cut 1 base from V and 1 base from J; bases unmatched to any gene: 21. From germline, CDR1 is SGHTA and CDR2 FQGNSA. CDR3 length equals 23 residues. Filled out from reference TRBV7-2 and TRBJ2-3, the complete variable domain reads GAGVSQSPSNKVTEKGKDVELRCDPISGHTALYWYRQSLGQGLEFLIYFQGNSAPDKSGLPSDRFSAERTGGSVSTLTIQRTQQEDSAVYLCASSLVGLSILAGGGPGTDTQYFGPGTRLTVL.

In the case of this clonotype: At one end, the junction sequence differs from germline, possibly due to a read error. The chain joins TRBV3-1 to TRBJ2-7; D possibly corresponds to TRBD1 (5 bases). The CDR3 extends over 15 amino acids. CDR1 LGHDT and CDR2 YNNKEL come from the germline V gene (reference sequence). The CDR3: CATSQAYKGFYEQYF. The CDR3 nucleotides are TGTGCCACCAGCCAAGCTTATAAGGGGTTCTACGAGCAGTACTTC.

The sample holds a few counts of this clonotype. The chain links TRBV28 to TRBJ2-6, with D unclear. In germline, CDR1 is MDHEN, CDR2 SYDVKM. V was cut by 3 bases and J by 0 bases, with 12 bases left in between. CDR3 length: 17 amino acids. The CDR3 DNA reads as TGTGCCAGCAGTTTCCCCCCATCTGGCTCTGGGGCCAACGTCCTGACTTTC. Its protein is CASSFPPSGSGANVLTF.

In its sample, this clonotype was seen many times. The chain recombines TRBV27 with TRBJ1-6; TRBD1 might be the D (6 bases). The germline CDR1 and CDR2 sequences are MNHEY and SMNVEV (reference sequence). The V and J ends lost 10 bases and 4 bases respectively, with 14 bases between them. The CDR3 consists of 14 residues. The CDR3 DNA reads as TGTGCCACCGGGGGCTCAGGATATAATTCACCCCTCCACTTT. It codes for CATGGSGYNSPLHF.

This clonotype was counted at least ten times. The chain combines TRBV5-6 with TRBJ2-1; perhaps TRBD2 as D (7 bases). Trimming removed 5 bases from V and 8 bases from J, with 14 bases in between. This CDR3 has 13 amino acids. The V gene's germline CDR1 is SGHDT and CDR2 YYEEEE. The CDR3 sequence: CASRSIGGHEQFF. CDR3 bases: TGTGCCAGCAGGTCAATCGGGGGGCATGAGCAGTTCTTC.

DNA of the CDR3: TGCAGTGCTTCTTACAGGGCTCGATCCTACAATGAGCAGTTCTTC. It specifies CSASYRARSYNEQFF. The rearrangement links TRBV20-1 to TRBJ2-1, with D maybe TRBD1 (6 bases). Trimming took 5 bases from V and 1 from J, leaving 15 bases between them. The CDR3 is made up of 15 amino acids. Germline loops: CDR1 DFQATT, CDR2 SNEGSKA (reference sequence).

The chain joins TRBV7-3 to TRBJ2-2; D is possibly TRBD1 (7 bases). The germline V gene encodes CDR1 SGHTA and CDR2 FQGTGA. V was trimmed by 4 bases and J by 5 bases, leaving 14 bases between them. This CDR3 has 15 residues. The CDR3 sequence is CASSSNSGGTGELFF. In DNA form, the CDR3 reads TGTGCCAGCAGCTCAAACTCAGGGGGGACCGGGGAGCTGTTTTTT.

The CDR3 region has the DNA TGTGCCAGCTCACCTCCAGCGACCAAAGAGACCCAGTACTTC. Translated, it gives CASSPPATKETQYF. The J gene is TRBJ2-5, the V gene TRBV18; D unresolved. Germline-derived CDR1 and CDR2 are KGHSH and LQKENI. V was trimmed by 3 bases and J by 3 bases, leaving 11 bases between them. The CDR3 extends over 14 amino acids.

Turning to this clonotype: A read error is possible here, since a much larger clone lies one base away. The chain is built from TRBV10-3 and TRBJ1-1, with no clear D. The germline CDR1 and CDR2 sequences are ENHRY and SYGVKD. This CDR3 is built from 13 residues. The V end was cut by 2 bases, the J end by 6 bases, with 10 bases between. CDR3 nucleotides: TGTGCCATCAGTGAGGGGGATGTCTCTGAAGCTTTCTTT. Translation: CAISEGDVSEAFF.

This clonotype was recorded many times. The chain uses TRBV18 and TRBJ2-7, with TRBD2 matching over 10 bases. The ends lost 3 bases at V and 5 bases at J; junction bases unmatched: 4. The CDR3 covers 14 residues. Looked up from germline, CDR1 is KGHSH and CDR2 is LQKENI. CDR3 DNA sequence: TGTGCCAGCTCACCCTTTAGCGGGGGGAACGAGCAGTACTTC. Translated: CASSPFSGGNEQYF.

This clonotype was seen ten or more times. In DNA, the CDR3 is TGTGCCAGCAGCCCCGGGACAGAGTTAGATCAGCCCCAGCATTTT. It codes for CASSPGTELDQPQHF. This rearrangement joins TRBV6-5 to TRBJ1-5; 7 bases line up with TRBD1. V lost 6 bases, J lost 5 bases, and 10 bases stayed unmatched. The CDR3 extends over 15 amino acids. Germline V gene data show CDR1 as MNHEY and CDR2 as SVGAGI.

This clonotype came up many times. The J gene is TRBJ2-1, the V gene TRBV3-1; D is perhaps TRBD2 (6 bases). The V end lost 8 bases, the J end lost 0 bases, and 8 bases lay between the germline ends. The germline V gene encodes CDR1 LGHDT and CDR2 YNNKEL (reference sequence). The CDR3 spans 13 residues. The CDR3 sequence: CASGGSSYNEQFF. As DNA, the CDR3 is TGTGCCAGCGGGGGGAGCTCCTACAATGAGCAGTTCTTC.

This clonotype was seen repeatedly, ten times or more. V and J are TRBV28 and TRBJ2-2; D is uncertain. CDR3 length equals 13 residues. V was trimmed by 6 bases and J by 6 bases, leaving 11 bases between them. Germline CDR1 is MDHEN and CDR2 is SYDVKM. CDR3 loop: CASRAFEPGELFF. The DNA for the CDR3 is TGTGCCAGCAGAGCCTTCGAGCCCGGGGAGCTGTTTTTT. Supplemented by reference TRBV28 and TRBJ2-2, the full variable domain reads DVKVTQSSRYLVKRTGEKVFLECVQDMDHENMFWYRQDPGLGLRLIYFSYDVKMKEKGDIPEGYSVSREKKERFSLILESASTNQTSMYLCASRAFEPGELFFGEGSRLTVL.

The chain is built from TRBV24-1 and TRBJ2-1; 14 bases align to TRBD2. From germline, CDR1 is KGHDR and CDR2 SFDVKD. CDR3 length equals 19 residues. V was clipped by 9 bases and J by 1 base; unmatched bases: 13. The CDR3 region is CATCYSGLAGATSYNEQFF. CDR3 DNA: TGTGCCACCTGTTATTCGGGACTAGCGGGGGCCACATCCTACAATGAGCAGTTCTTC.